This paragraph covers one T cell receptor beta chain sequence. Its target is unknown. Then a second PCR, running roughly 6 to 11 cycles, was carried out with a sample-barcoded 5' primer and a J-beta primer mix. TCRdb redid the calling of the 5' RACE reads with MiXCR, one entry per CDR3 protein. The sample lists around 1.1 million distinct CDR3 sequences, more than 30% occurring once. This specimen comes from a study of blood T cells in healthy people across ages. Study-level points and caveats: Per million T cells, the diversity of TCR beta decreased roughly linearly as age advanced.

CDR1 and CDR2 from the germline V gene are MGHRA and YSYEKL. The CDR3 is made up of 16 amino acids. Trimming stripped 0 bases from V and 0 bases from J, with 11 bases between. The specimen was blood. The sequence was collected from a man younger than 30 in good health. The rearrangement links TRBV4-1 to TRBJ1-2; D is perhaps TRBD1 (6 bases). CDR3 nucleotides: TGCGCCAGCAGCCAAGACCGGGACACCACTAACTATGGCTACACCTTC. Amino acid sequence: CASSQDRDTTNYGYTF.